The rows below give T cell receptor beta chains drawn from one sample of a study of CD8 T cells in ankylosing spondylitis. Via MiXCR, TCRdb re-called the 5' RACE reads, giving one row per CDR3 protein. Of around 890,000 distinct CDR3 sequences listed, 12% were seen once; the top ten hold roughly 0.51%. The sequenced material came from blood, either unsorted or a sorted T cell fraction (not recorded which). The receptor set was obtained from a male donor with ankylosing spondylitis. Both conserved end residues are part of each CDR3. The order of the fields is V gene, D gene, clone size, J gene, CDR3 protein, CDR3 DNA. The D gene is left open where the match is weak. Only some rows state a clone size, as once, few, many or a class for expanded clones.

>TRBV20-1|.|.|TRBJ2-1
CSGESPGESNEQFF
TGCAGTGGGGAGTCGCCAGGGGAGAGCAATGAGCAGTTCTTC
>TRBV7-2|.|few|TRBJ1-1
CASSLRTGSFSF
TGTGCCAGCAGCTTACGTACCGGATCCTTTTCCTTT
>TRBV20-1|.|few|TRBJ1-3
CSARWGTSGNTIYF
TGCAGTGCTAGATGGGGGACAAGTGGAAACACCATATATTTT
>TRBV19|.|.|TRBJ1-2
CASSMAGLGGFYGYTF
TGTGCCAGTAGTATGGCTGGGCTCGGAGGCTTCTATGGCTACACCTTC
>TRBV5-1|TRBD1|.|TRBJ2-2
CASSSTTGDTGELFF
TGCGCCAGCAGCTCTACGACAGGGGACACCGGGGAGCTGTTTTTT
>TRBV7-2|.|few|TRBJ2-1
CASSLGPATYNEQFF
TGTGCCAGCAGCTTGGGACCCGCCACGTACAATGAGCAGTTCTTC
>TRBV6-2/TRBV6-3|.|many|TRBJ1-6
CASSYSRSPLHF
TGTGCCAGCAGTTACTCGCGGTCACCCCTCCACTTT
>TRBV27|.|.|TRBJ2-5
CASSSLGGGETQYF
TGTGCCAGCAGTTCTCTAGGGGGGGGGGAGACCCAGTACTTC
>TRBV28|.|few|TRBJ2-1
CASSSTPRAGKQFF
TGTGCCAGCAGTTCCACCCCCCGGGCAGGGAAGCAGTTCTTC
>TRBV18|.|.|TRBJ2-1
CASSPFENNEQFF
TGTGCCAGCTCACCGTTCGAAAACAATGAGCAGTTCTTC
>TRBV5-1|.|few|TRBJ2-3
CASSLETIDTDTQYF
TGCGCCAGCAGCTTGGAAACCATAGACACAGATACGCAGTATTTT
>TRBV7-7|.|.|TRBJ2-1
CASSLAPGSRQGNEQFF
TGTGCTAGCAGCTTAGCCCCCGGTTCCCGGCAGGGCAATGAGCAGTTCTTC
>TRBV12-3/TRBV12-4|.|many|TRBJ2-3
CASTGTDTQYF
TGTGCCAGCACGGGGACAGATACGCAGTATTTT
>TRBV7-9|.|many|TRBJ2-7
CASSLIYEQYF
TGTGCCAGCAGCTTGATCTACGAGCAGTACTTC
>TRBV3-1|.|.|TRBJ2-7
CASSQPGSVDEYEQYF
TGTGCCAGCAGCCAACCGGGCTCAGTCGATGAATACGAGCAGTACTTC
>TRBV20-1|.|few|TRBJ2-7
CSAGGGGISYEQYF
TGCAGTGCTGGCGGAGGGGGGATCTCCTACGAGCAGTACTTC
>TRBV20-1|.|few|TRBJ1-1
CSASPLSAFEAFF
TGCAGTGCTAGTCCCTTGTCAGCCTTTGAAGCTTTCTTT
>TRBV20-1|TRBD2|.|TRBJ2-1
CSARGSASGSLDEQFF
TGCAGTGCTAGAGGGAGTGCTAGCGGGAGTTTGGATGAGCAGTTCTTC
>TRBV7-2|.|few|TRBJ2-1
CASRSWVGSATAEQFF
TGTGCCAGCAGGTCTTGGGTGGGGAGTGCGACAGCTGAGCAGTTCTTC
>TRBV7-7|.|.|TRBJ2-5
CASSLAAHYQETQYF
TGTGCTAGCAGCTTAGCGGCGCACTACCAAGAGACCCAGTACTTC
>TRBV12-3/TRBV12-4|.|.|TRBJ2-7
CASSPRDKPYEQYF
TGTGCCAGCAGTCCCCGGGACAAACCCTACGAGCAGTACTTC
>TRBV5-1|.|.|TRBJ2-7
CASSLRGTSSTSSYEQYF
TGCGCCAGCAGCCTCCGAGGGACATCCTCCACTAGCTCCTACGAGCAGTACTTC
>TRBV2|TRBD1|.|TRBJ2-2
CASSVGDRSTGELFF
TGTGCCAGCAGTGTAGGGGACAGGAGCACCGGGGAGCTGTTTTTT
>TRBV7-8|.|few|TRBJ2-1
CASSLAQVSGGSYNEQFF
TGTGCCAGCAGCTTAGCGCAAGTTTCGGGCGGGTCCTACAATGAGCAGTTCTTC
>TRBV20-1|TRBD2|few|TRBJ2-7
CSARVSRGSSYEQYF
TGCAGTGCTAGAGTCTCGCGGGGGAGCTCCTACGAGCAGTACTTC
>TRBV11-2|.|.|TRBJ2-7
CASSLNQGGHYEQYF
TGTGCCAGCAGCTTAAACCAGGGGGGGCACTACGAGCAGTACTTC
>TRBV20-1|.|many|TRBJ2-7
CSAGAPLGQYF
TGCAGTGCCGGGGCCCCGCTGGGGCAGTACTTC
>TRBV5-1|TRBD2|.|TRBJ2-3
CASSSAGTRDDTQYF
TGCGCCAGCAGCTCCGCTGGGACTAGAGACGATACGCAGTATTTT
>TRBV6-1|.|many|TRBJ1-6
CASSGRANSPLHF
TGTGCCAGCAGTGGCAGGGCGAATTCACCCCTCCACTTT
>TRBV6-1|.|few|TRBJ2-7
CASRSGTPPGEQYF
TGTGCCAGCAGGTCCGGGACACCACCGGGAGAGCAGTACTTC
>TRBV20-1|.|few|TRBJ1-1
CSARDPRQGGTEAFF
TGCAGTGCTAGAGATCCCCGGCAGGGTGGCACTGAAGCTTTCTTT
>TRBV7-9|.|few|TRBJ2-1
CASSTNSGGNEQFF
TGTGCCAGCAGCACAAATTCCGGGGGCAATGAGCAGTTCTTC
>TRBV6-2/TRBV6-3|.|many|TRBJ2-2
CASSYALTGELFF
TGTGCCAGCAGTTATGCTCTAACCGGGGAGCTGTTTTTT
>TRBV11-2|.|few|TRBJ2-5
CASSFRTAQEAQYF
TGTGCCAGCAGCTTCAGGACAGCCCAAGAGGCCCAGTACTTC
>TRBV7-3|TRBD1|.|TRBJ2-5
CASSQGQSGAQYF
TGTGCCAGCAGCCAGGGACAGAGTGGTGCCCAGTACTTC
>TRBV10-3|.|.|TRBJ2-3
CAISEGGPDTQYF
TGTGCCATCAGTGAGGGGGGGCCGGATACGCAGTATTTT
>TRBV12-3/TRBV12-4|.|.|TRBJ2-2
CASSPRLLTGDTGELFF
TGTGCCAGCAGCCCCAGACTATTGACCGGGGACACCGGGGAGCTGTTTTTT
>TRBV6-2/TRBV6-3|.|.|TRBJ2-1
CASRPFPYNEQFF
TGTGCCAGCAGGCCGTTCCCCTACAATGAGCAGTTCTTC
>TRBV20-1|TRBD2|few|TRBJ2-7
CSATAGTSGYEQYF
TGCAGTGCTACCGCCGGGACTAGTGGCTACGAGCAGTACTTC
>TRBV12-3/TRBV12-4|.|many|TRBJ1-5
CASSLEAGAHQPQHF
TGTGCCAGCAGTCTGGAGGCAGGGGCCCATCAGCCCCAGCATTTT
>TRBV28|.|few|TRBJ1-1
CASSRILRATEAFF
TGTGCCAGCAGTCGTATTTTAAGGGCCACTGAAGCTTTCTTT
>TRBV29-1|.|.|TRBJ2-1
CSVGNGRRFNEQFF
TGCAGCGTTGGGAACGGGAGAAGATTCAATGAGCAGTTCTTC
>TRBV11-2|TRBD1|few|TRBJ1-6
CASSLDPVRGAPLHF
TGTGCCAGCAGCTTAGATCCCGTCAGGGGGGCACCCCTCCACTTT
>TRBV12-3/TRBV12-4|.|few|TRBJ2-1
CASGHRTGHEQFF
TGTGCCAGCGGCCACCGAACAGGGCATGAGCAGTTCTTC
>TRBV20-1|.|few|TRBJ1-2
CSARPRGGNYGYTF
TGCAGTGCTAGACCCCGAGGAGGGAACTATGGCTACACCTTC
>TRBV7-9|.|.|TRBJ2-6
CASSPLRYLSGANVLTF
TGTGCCAGCAGCCCTCTCCGGTACCTCTCTGGGGCCAACGTCCTGACTTTC
>TRBV27|.|many|TRBJ2-2
CASLHVTGELFF
TGTGCCAGCTTACATGTTACCGGGGAGCTGTTTTTT
>TRBV7-2|.|.|TRBJ1-5
CASSLYRGNQPQHF
TGTGCCAGCAGCTTATACAGGGGCAATCAGCCCCAGCATTTT
>TRBV14|TRBD1|few|TRBJ2-3
CASSRLGTGMGDTQYF
TGTGCCAGCAGCCGCCTCGGGACAGGGATGGGAGATACGCAGTATTTT
>TRBV10-3|TRBD1|few|TRBJ2-7
CAISEPRQGNYEQYF
TGTGCCATCAGTGAGCCCCGACAGGGCAACTACGAGCAGTACTTC